This TCR beta chain was identified during a study of blood T cell repertoires in COVID-19. For the study at large: Samples came from the United States, Italy and Spain, spanning acute and convalescent COVID-19. Sample material is recorded as cDNA or gDNA derived from T cells, B-cell-depleted T cells, or PBMCs.

The CDR3 runs 15 residues. The J segment lost 4 bases and the V segment lost 5 bases, leaving 7 bases of the junction unmatched. Germline V lookup: CDR1 MNHNY, CDR2 SVGAGI (reference sequence). Original methodology: Estimation of nucleated cell counts was performed using reference gene primer amplification. Using immunoSEQ multiplex PCR, the repertoire was profiled, and TCRdb retains in-frame clones only, with some absent. Clonal size and the V and J genes are those of that table, whereas D and trimming came from the DNA. The sample lists tens of thousands of clones; approximately 86% were seen once.

The receptor was isolated from a man aged 50-59 years with active COVID-19. Specimen: peripheral blood. The V call is TRBV6-6, the J call TRBJ1-1; 10 bases match TRBD1. The CDR3 DNA reads as TGTGCCAGCAGTCAGGGACAGGGGTTCGGCACTGAAGCTTTCTTT. Its translation: CASSQGQGFGTEAFF.